A single sample gave rise to the 32 T cell receptor beta chains below, sequenced in a study of T cell responses to AZD1222 COVID-19 vaccine. Measured with immunoSEQ multiplex PCR; TCRdb has only the in-frame clones, and not every one. The table shows under 150,000 clones, with around 90% occurring only once. The sample in question was peripheral blood, obtained 28 days after the second AZD1222 dose. These receptors originate from an adult who received the AZD1222 COVID-19 vaccine.

The chain uses TRBV3-1 (or the pseudogene TRBV3-2) and TRBJ1-1; 7 bases match TRBD1. Germline CDR1 and CDR2: LGHDT and YNNKEL (reference sequence). CDR3 size: 14 residues. The J segment lost 5 bases and the V segment lost 4 bases, leaving 7 bases of the junction unmatched. The CDR3 nucleotides read TGTGCCAGCAGCCCCCGGAGGGGGCGGACTGAAGCTTTCTTT. Amino acid sequence: CASSPRRGRTEAFF.

This clone was observed a handful of times. The CDR3 loop reads CASSARATNEKLFF. The CDR3 DNA reads TGCGCCAGCAGCGCCAGAGCAACTAATGAAAAACTGTTTTTT. The genes are TRBV5-1 and TRBJ1-4; D call uncertain. Trimming cost V 4 bases and J 0 bases, with 7 bases left between them. The length of the CDR3 is 14 residues. CDR1 SGHRS and CDR2 YFSETQ come from the germline V gene.

The rearrangement uses TRBV27 and TRBJ1-2; no firm D call. This CDR3 region has 17 residues. The germline gives CDR1 MNHEY, CDR2 SMNVEV (reference sequence). Trimming pared 0 bases from V and 8 bases from J, leaving 22 bases between. The CDR3 loop reads CASSLSFEGFRLTGYTF. The CDR3 coding sequence is TGTGCCAGCAGTTTATCTTTCGAGGGATTCCGACTAACGGGCTACACCTTC.

V is TRBV12-3 or TRBV12-4 and J is TRBJ1-1; D call uncertain. The germline V and J ends were trimmed by 3 bases and 6 bases, with 8 bases remaining between them. The CDR3 contains 12 residues. CDR3 bases: TGTGCCAGCAGTTTTGTCGAGGCTGAAGCTTTCTTT. Protein sequence: CASSFVEAEAFF.

The table lists this clone with a few counts. The genes are TRBV18 and TRBJ2-7; tentative D call: TRBD2 (5 bases). Trimming took off 3 bases at V and 3 bases at J, with 9 bases between the two ends. The germline gives CDR1 KGHSH, CDR2 LQKENI. CDR3 length equals 13 residues. CDR3 sequence reads: CASSPGLDYEQYF. CDR3 DNA: TGTGCCAGCTCACCCGGACTCGACTACGAGCAGTACTTC.

Here the CDR3 reads CASSLSGQSGQPQHF. As DNA, the CDR3 is TGTGCCAGCAGCTTAAGTGGGCAGAGCGGACAGCCCCAGCATTTT. The V gene is TRBV7-2, the J gene TRBJ1-5; D call uncertain. This CDR3 is 15 amino acids long. Trimming removed 2 bases at V and 7 bases at J, with 15 bases between. CDR1 and CDR2 from the germline V gene are SGHTA and FQGNSA.

This rearrangement joins TRBV19 to TRBJ1-1; maybe TRBD1 (5 bases). Trimming pared 6 bases from V and 8 bases from J, leaving 16 bases between. Looked up from germline, CDR1 is LNHDA and CDR2 is SQIVND (reference sequence). The CDR3 runs 13 residues. Here the CDR3 DNA reads TGTGCCAGTAGCCCCTATGGGGGGAACGAAGCTTTCTTT. Its translation is CASSPYGGNEAFF.

The chain has TRBV19 and TRBJ1-5; 8 bases align to TRBD1. The germline V gene encodes CDR1 LNHDA and CDR2 SQIVND (reference sequence). The CDR3 spans 16 residues. Losses at the gene ends were 7 bases for V and 4 bases for J; bases not matched to a gene: 12. The CDR3 region is CASNVPGQGPNQPQHF. Written as DNA, the CDR3 is TGTGCCAGTAATGTCCCCGGACAGGGACCAAATCAGCCCCAGCATTTT.

This rearrangement joins TRBV3-1 (or the pseudogene TRBV3-2) to TRBJ2-7; tentative D call: TRBD1 (6 bases). The CDR3 extends over 15 amino acids. The V end was cut by 4 bases, the J end by 2 bases, with 15 bases between. CDR1 and CDR2 from the germline V gene are LGHDT and YNNKEL (reference sequence). The CDR3 nucleotides are TGTGCCAGCAGCCCTTATGGGACACCCCCCTACGAGCAGTACTTC. Protein: CASSPYGTPPYEQYF.

The chain employs TRBV12-3 or TRBV12-4 and TRBJ1-5; TRBD1 matches 9 bases. J was trimmed by 5 bases and V by 5 bases; bases with no gene match: 1. The CDR3 sequence is 13 residues long. Written as DNA, the CDR3 is TGTGCCAGCAGTCACAGGGGGCATCAGCCCCAGCATTTT. Encoded protein: CASSHRGHQPQHF.

The chain has TRBV7-9 and TRBJ1-1; possibly TRBD1 for D (6 bases). Germline CDR1 and CDR2: SEHNR and FQNEAQ (reference sequence). V was pared by 5 bases and J by 9 bases, with 13 bases between. The CDR3 sequence is 12 residues long. This chain's CDR3 is CASSLDRIQAFF. The CDR3 nucleotides are TGTGCCAGCAGCCTAGACAGGATTCAAGCTTTCTTT.

J is TRBJ2-7 and V is TRBV9; D may match TRBD1 or TRBD2 (7 bases each). Germline-derived CDR1 and CDR2 are SGDLS and YYNGEE. This CDR3 has 13 residues. V gave up 3 bases and J gave up 6 bases, with 13 bases separating them. This chain's CDR3 is CASSAGGAGEQYF. The CDR3 DNA follows: TGTGCCAGCAGCGCAGGGGGGGCAGGCGAGCAGTACTTC. The full variable domain, with the rest looked up from reference TRBV9 and TRBJ2-7, is DSGVTQTPKHLITATGQRVTLRCSPRSGDLSVYWYQQSLDQGLQFLIQYYNGEERAKGNILERFSAQQFPDLHSELNLSSLELGDSALYFCASSAGGAGEQYFGPGTRLTVT.

The chain joins TRBV7-2 to TRBJ1-3; no reliable D call. The germline CDR1 and CDR2 sequences are SGHTA and FQGNSA. CDR3 length: 16 amino acids. The V and J ends lost 1 base and 0 bases respectively, with 10 bases between them. As DNA, the CDR3 is TGTGCCAGCAGCTTAGACAGTTATATCTCTGGAAACACCATATATTTT. Protein: CASSLDSYISGNTIYF. The full variable domain, in which reference TRBV7-2 and TRBJ1-3 provide the parts outside the CDR3, is GAGVSQSPSNKVTEKGKDVELRCDPISGHTALYWYRQSLGQGLEFLIYFQGNSAPDKSGLPSDRFSAERTGGSVSTLTIQRTQQEDSAVYLCASSLDSYISGNTIYFGEGSWLTVV.

V gene TRBV6-2 or TRBV6-3 combines with J gene TRBJ1-1; D unclear. The CDR3 is 14 amino acids. Germline CDR1 reads MNHEY; CDR2 reads SVGEGT. Trimming took off 5 bases at V and 4 bases at J, with 14 bases between the two ends. The CDR3 reads CASSTYAGSTEAFF. In nucleotides, the CDR3 is TGTGCCAGCAGTACCTACGCCGGGTCCACTGAAGCTTTCTTT.

The CDR3 loop is CASSLASESYEQYF. The CDR3 nucleotides are TGTGCCAGCAGCTTAGCGTCTGAGTCCTACGAGCAGTACTTC. This chain links TRBV11-3 with TRBJ2-7; unclear D gene. The CDR3 has 14 residues. V lost 1 base and J 1 base, leaving 8 bases between the germline ends. Germline-derived CDR1 and CDR2 are SGHNT and YENEEA.

The rearrangement links TRBV27 to TRBJ1-1, with D unresolved. The germline V and J ends were trimmed by 2 bases and 2 bases, with 6 bases remaining between them. The CDR3 contains 13 residues. Looked up from germline, CDR1 is MNHEY and CDR2 is SMNVEV (reference sequence). CDR3: CASSLNRNTEAFF. CDR3 nucleotides: TGTGCCAGCAGTTTAAACAGAAACACTGAAGCTTTCTTT.

This chain links TRBV12-3 or TRBV12-4 with TRBJ2-5; 9 bases match TRBD1. V gave up 6 bases and J gave up 5 bases; unmatched junction bases: 4. There are 13 residues in the CDR3. The CDR3 loop is CASRGTGWETQYF. DNA of the CDR3: TGTGCCAGCAGGGGGACAGGGTGGGAGACCCAGTACTTC.

This clone was seen just once. The chain combines TRBV4-3 with TRBJ1-5; D unresolved. V shed 1 base and J shed 2 bases, with 3 bases lying between them. Germline V gene data show CDR1 as LGHNA and CDR2 as YSLEER. This CDR3 has 13 amino acids. CDR3: CASSQARNQPQHF. DNA for the CDR3: TGCGCCAGCAGCCAAGCCCGCAATCAGCCCCAGCATTTT.

The chain uses TRBV4-2 and TRBJ2-1; either TRBD1 or TRBD2 may supply D (6 bases each). The V end lost 4 bases, the J end lost 1 base, and 17 bases lay between the germline ends. Germline CDR1 LGHNA, CDR2 YNFKEQ. The CDR3 runs 17 residues. CDR3 sequence (DNA): TGTGCCAGCAGCCGCCTATTCGAGGGGGGATCCTACAATGAGCAGTTCTTC. This codes for CASSRLFEGGSYNEQFF.

This chain uses TRBV10-1 with TRBJ1-6; no definite D call. V was clipped by 2 bases and J by 7 bases, with 15 bases between them. Germline CDR1 and CDR2: WNHNN and SYGVQD (reference sequence). The CDR3 is 16 amino acids. The CDR3 DNA sequence: TGCGCCAGCAGTGAGGATCGGGTATTGGGGAATTCACCCCTCCACTTT. It yields the protein CASSEDRVLGNSPLHF.

CDR3 amino acids: CASSDDLNTGELFF. The CDR3, as DNA: TGTGCCAGCAGCGACGACTTGAACACCGGGGAGCTGTTTTTT. V and J are TRBV11-2 and TRBJ2-2; D gene uncertain. Trimming stripped 5 bases from V and 1 base from J, with 8 bases between. CDR1 and CDR2 (germline): SGHAT, FQNNGV. The CDR3 consists of 14 residues.

The chain links TRBV30 to TRBJ2-1; D is perhaps TRBD2 (5 bases). CDR1 is GTSNPN and CDR2 is SVGIG in the germline V gene (reference sequence). V lost 4 bases, J lost 8 bases, and 12 bases lay in between. This CDR3 spans 12 amino acids. As DNA, the CDR3 is TGTGCCTGGAACTCGAGGGTCCATGAGCAGTTCTTC. Encoded protein: CAWNSRVHEQFF.

The chain couples TRBV7-3 to TRBJ1-1, with 7 bases lining up with TRBD1. Germline V gene lookup returns CDR1 SGHTA and CDR2 FQGTGA. The length of the CDR3 is 15 residues. V lost 1 base and J lost 1; bases outside the gene matches: 3. The CDR3 nucleotides read TGTGCCAGCAGCTTAAGGGACAGCCCGAACACTGAAGCTTTCTTT. Residues: CASSLRDSPNTEAFF.

This chain joins TRBV7-3 and TRBJ2-7; no clear D. V was trimmed by 1 base and J by 2 bases, leaving 6 bases between them. CDR3 length equals 13 residues. From germline, CDR1 is SGHTA and CDR2 FQGTGA. Here the CDR3 DNA reads TGTGCCAGCAGCTTAAGGGCTCCCTACGAGCAGTACTTC. Residues: CASSLRAPYEQYF. The full variable domain, with the rest looked up from reference TRBV7-3 and TRBJ2-7, is GAGVSQTPSNKVTEKGKYVELRCDPISGHTALYWYRQSLGQGPEFLIYFQGTGAADDSGLPNDRFFAVRPEGSVSTLKIQRTERGDSAVYLCASSLRAPYEQYFGPGTRLTVT.

This clone was recorded only once. V and J are TRBV7-2 and TRBJ1-4, with no clear D. This CDR3 spans 13 amino acids. CDR1 is SGHTA, CDR2 FQGNSA, per germline. Trimming removed 5 bases at V and 6 bases at J, with 10 bases between. The CDR3, as DNA: TGTGCCAGCAGCAGCGACAAGTATGAAAAACTGTTTTTT. It yields the protein CASSSDKYEKLFF.

The V and J genes are TRBV24-1 and TRBJ2-2; 10 bases line up with TRBD1. Trimming removed 7 bases from V and 7 bases from J; junction bases left unmatched: 8. The CDR3 has 15 residues. In germline, CDR1 is KGHDR, CDR2 SFDVKD. The CDR3 sequence is CATSHDRGPGGELFF. The CDR3 DNA reads as TGTGCCACCAGCCATGACAGGGGGCCAGGCGGGGAGCTGTTTTTT.

The gene calls are TRBV19 and TRBJ1-2; no definite D call. The CDR3 extends over 14 amino acids. Trimming removed 2 bases from V and 0 bases from J, with 7 bases in between. Germline values: CDR1 LNHDA, CDR2 SQIVND (reference sequence). The DNA for the CDR3 is TGTGCCAGTAGTATACGAGAAGCTAACTATGGCTACACCTTC. Translating it yields CASSIREANYGYTF.

The chain links TRBV19 to TRBJ2-2, with unresolved D. The CDR3 length is 12 residues. Trimming pared 2 bases from V and 6 bases from J, leaving 4 bases between. Looked up from germline, CDR1 is LNHDA and CDR2 is SQIVND (reference sequence). The CDR3, as DNA: TGTGCCAGTAGTATACCTCCCGGGGAGCTGTTTTTT. Its translation is CASSIPPGELFF.

This sequence joins TRBV5-1 and TRBJ2-3; the D is unclear. Trimming took off 0 bases at V and 5 bases at J, with 16 bases between the two ends. CDR1 is SGHRS, CDR2 YFSETQ, per germline. The CDR3 extends over 16 amino acids. The CDR3 coding sequence is TGCGCCAGCAGCTTGGGGCTCCGTGGGGTGGTAGATACGCAGTATTTT. Amino acids: CASSLGLRGVVDTQYF.

This sequence joins TRBV18 and TRBJ2-7; 8 bases match TRBD2. This CDR3 has 15 amino acids. CDR1 is KGHSH and CDR2 is LQKENI in the germline V gene. Trimming removed 0 bases from V and 0 bases from J; junction bases left unmatched: 1. In DNA, the CDR3 is TGTGCCAGCTCACCACCCGGGGGGGTCTCCTACGAGCAGTACTTC. It translates to CASSPPGGVSYEQYF.

The chain couples TRBV15 to TRBJ1-1; tentatively, D is TRBD1 (5 bases). V was cut by 0 bases and J by 6 bases, with 20 bases left in between. Looked up from germline, CDR1 is LNHNV and CDR2 is YYDKDF (reference sequence). The CDR3 consists of 17 residues. The CDR3 DNA is TGTGCCACCAGCAGAGATCTAACAGGCACTCCATTCCCTGAAGCTTTCTTT. Its protein is CATSRDLTGTPFPEAFF.

The J gene is TRBJ2-1, the V gene TRBV10-3, with TRBD2 matching over 10 bases. The CDR3 runs to 18 residues. The V gene's germline CDR1 is ENHRY and CDR2 SYGVKD. The junction had 20 bases not matched to a gene; V was cut back by 6 bases and J by 9 bases. Written as DNA, the CDR3 is TGTGCCATCAGCCCCAAGGAAGAGCGGGGGGGCTTCTATCTTGAGCAGTTCTTC. Its translation: CAISPKEERGGFYLEQFF.